What follows are 22 T cell receptor beta chains derived from one specimen sequenced in a study of beta chain features in type 1 diabetes. Every bit of the isolated RNA underwent reverse transcription, so sequencing read expressed TCRB transcripts. Generated by immunoSEQ multiplex PCR, the TCRdb table keeps only in-frame clones and is missing some. The table shows some 500,000 clones, with 10% to 12% occurring only once. Sequencing input: naive CD4+ T cells from blood. The receptors derive from a young woman in good health.

The rearrangement links TRBV30 to TRBJ2-1, with D tentatively TRBD2 (6 bases). Trimming pared 1 base from V and 6 bases from J, leaving 13 bases between. Germline V gives CDR1 GTSNPN, CDR2 SVGIG (reference sequence). CDR3 length equals 14 residues. The CDR3 protein is CAWSGAQTSNEQFF. The CDR3 nucleotides read TGTGCCTGGAGTGGTGCCCAGACTAGCAATGAGCAGTTCTTC.

The chain is built from TRBV29-1 and TRBJ2-3; the match to TRBD2 covers 12 bases. J gave up 6 bases and V 4 bases, and 2 bases lay outside the gene matches. Germline CDR1 reads SQVTM; CDR2 reads ANQGSEA. The CDR3 has 13 residues. This CDR3 reads CSVGTSGADTQYF. CDR3 bases: TGCAGCGTTGGGACTAGCGGGGCCGATACGCAGTATTTT.

There are a few counts of this clone. V usage is TRBV29-1 and J usage is TRBJ2-5; 13 bases match TRBD2. V shed 6 bases, J shed 5 bases, and the junction held 0 bases outside the gene matches. CDR1 and CDR2 from the germline V gene are SQVTM and ANQGSEA. The CDR3 is 12 residues long. CDR3 bases: TGCAGCGTGGGACTAGCGGGGGAGACCCAGTACTTC. Translation gives CSVGLAGETQYF.

This clone was seen only a few times. The sample holds other DNA sequences that translate to the same CDR3. The chain combines TRBV20-1 with TRBJ2-3; no clear D gene. The germline V gene has CDR1 DFQATT and CDR2 SNEGSKA (reference sequence). V lost 3 bases, J lost 5 bases, and 6 bases lay in between. This CDR3 spans 11 amino acids. This CDR3 is CSARLGDTQYF. In nucleotides, the CDR3 is TGCAGTGCTAGGTTAGGAGATACGCAGTATTTT.

CDR3 loop: CASSPGQGLSSYNEQFF. For the CDR3, the DNA is TGTGCCAGCTCACCAGGGCAGGGGTTGAGCTCCTACAATGAGCAGTTCTTC. The chain joins TRBV18 to TRBJ2-1, with a weak D call TRBD1 (6 bases). Between the trimmed V and J ends, which lost 2 bases and 0 bases, there was a span of 14 bases. CDR1 is KGHSH and CDR2 is LQKENI in the germline V gene. The CDR3 totals 17 residues.

This clone has only a few counts. The gene calls are TRBV7-2 and TRBJ2-1; D not resolved. CDR1 and CDR2 (germline): SGHTA, FQGNSA. V was shortened by 5 bases and J by 8 bases, with 10 bases between the two germline ends. CDR3 length: 12 residues. As DNA, the CDR3 is TGTGCCAGCAGCCCCCCTAGTGATGAGCAGTTCTTC. It codes for CASSPPSDEQFF.

The table lists this clone with a few counts. The chain has TRBV15 and TRBJ2-7, with 8 nucleotides matching TRBD1. This CDR3 comprises 15 residues. The V segment lost 4 bases and the J segment 2 bases; nucleotides outside the gene matches: 7. Germline lookup yields CDR1 LNHNV and CDR2 YYDKDF (reference sequence). The CDR3 DNA sequence: TGTGCCACCAGCAAAAACAGGGGGGAACCCTACGAGCAGTACGTC. This translates into CATSKNRGEPYEQYV.

This clone appeared a few times. V and J are TRBV5-1 and TRBJ2-5; either TRBD1 or TRBD2 may fit D (5 bases each). Germline CDR1 is SGHRS and CDR2 is YFSETQ. The CDR3 spans 15 residues. Trimming took off 4 bases at V and 4 bases at J, with 17 bases between the two ends. CDR3 residues: CASSPLGRIGETQYF. The CDR3 bases are TGCGCCAGCAGCCCCCTGGGACGGATCGGAGAGACCCAGTACTTC.

This clone has a handful of counts. J is TRBJ2-7 and V is TRBV18, with 8 bases identical to TRBD2. The CDR3 length is 14 residues. J was trimmed by 5 bases and V by 4 bases; bases with no gene match: 7. Germline V gene sequence: CDR1 KGHSH, CDR2 LQKENI. CDR3 residues: CASSQRGRMNEQYV. In DNA, the CDR3 is TGTGCCAGCTCACAGCGGGGGAGAATGAACGAGCAGTACGTC.

This clone was seen a handful of times. The gene calls are TRBV5-1 and TRBJ2-3; D is uncertain. Trimming stripped 0 bases from V and 11 bases from J, with 7 bases between. The CDR3 consists of 11 residues. From germline, CDR1 is SGHRS and CDR2 YFSETQ. CDR3 sequence: CASSLAGWQYF. DNA for the CDR3: TGCGCCAGCAGCTTGGCAGGCTGGCAGTATTTT.

This rearrangement joins TRBV6-4 to TRBJ1-6; D ambiguous. The CDR3 is made up of 13 amino acids. The V and J ends lost 3 bases and 5 bases respectively, with 5 bases between them. CDR1 is MRHNA, CDR2 SNTAGT, per germline. DNA of the CDR3: TGTGCCAGCAGTGAGTGGGATAATTCACCCCTCCACTTT. Protein sequence: CASSEWDNSPLHF.

J is TRBJ2-7 and V is TRBV10-3, with a tentative D call TRBD1 (5 bases). Trimming took 10 bases from V and 5 from J, leaving 12 bases between them. There are 11 residues in the CDR3. CDR1 and CDR2 from the germline V gene are ENHRY and SYGVKD. CDR3 sequence reads: CATQGSHEQYV. CDR3 nucleotide sequence: TGTGCCACCCAGGGAAGCCACGAGCAGTACGTC.

The J gene is TRBJ1-2, the V gene TRBV29-1, with a possible D match to TRBD1 (5 bases). The CDR3 extends over 13 amino acids. With 2 bases removed from V and 2 bases from J, the gap between germline ends came to 9 bases. Per the germline V gene, CDR1 is SQVTM and CDR2 is ANQGSEA. The CDR3 nucleotides read TGCAGCGTTGAACCGGGACTCAACTATGGCTACACCTTC. It specifies CSVEPGLNYGYTF.

The chain links TRBV9 to TRBJ1-1; TRBD1 agrees at 7 bases. This CDR3 has 17 residues. Germline-derived CDR1 and CDR2 are SGDLS and YYNGEE. V lost 0 bases, J lost 0 bases, and 8 bases stayed unmatched. The CDR3: CASSVVLTGDVNTEAFF. The CDR3 DNA sequence: TGTGCCAGCAGCGTAGTTCTAACAGGGGATGTGAACACTGAAGCTTTCTTT.

The V and J genes are TRBV6-6 and TRBJ2-7; 14 bases are shared with TRBD2. Germline V gene sequence: CDR1 MNHNY, CDR2 SVGAGI (reference sequence). The CDR3 is 16 amino acids. The J segment lost 4 bases and the V segment lost 4 bases, leaving 6 bases of the junction unmatched. CDR3 sequence reads: CASSSPGLAGVYEQYF. The CDR3 DNA is TGTGCCAGCAGTTCTCCGGGACTAGCGGGAGTGTACGAGCAGTACTTC.

J is TRBJ2-4 and V is TRBV29-1, with D possibly being TRBD2 (7 bases). Trimming removed 6 bases from V and 6 bases from J, with 12 bases in between. CDR1 and CDR2 from the germline V gene are SQVTM and ANQGSEA. The CDR3 has 12 residues. The CDR3 sequence is CSVSGEGNIQYF. CDR3 sequence (DNA): TGCAGCGTCTCAGGGGAGGGAAACATTCAGTACTTC. The entire variable domain, with the rest obtained from reference TRBV29-1 and TRBJ2-4, is as follows: SAVISQKPSRDICQRGTSLTIQCQVDSQVTMMFWYRQQPGQSLTLIATANQGSEATYESGFVIDKFPISRPNLTFSTLTVSNMSPEDSSIYLCSVSGEGNIQYFGAGTRLSVL.

Only a few counts were recorded for this clone. This rearrangement joins TRBV9 to TRBJ1-1; D gene unclear. The V gene lost 4 bases and the J gene lost 0 bases, with 7 bases spanning the gap. The germline CDR1 and CDR2 sequences are SGDLS and YYNGEE. The CDR3 is 13 amino acids. This chain's CDR3 is CASSLKMNTEAFF. The CDR3 nucleotides are TGTGCCAGCAGCCTCAAGATGAACACTGAAGCTTTCTTT.

This clone has ten or more counts. This rearrangement joins TRBV29-1 to TRBJ2-5; D ambiguous. The CDR3 contains 11 residues. The ends were cut back, 6 bases at V and 7 bases at J, with 12 bases in the middle. Germline lookup yields CDR1 SQVTM and CDR2 ANQGSEA. The CDR3 coding sequence is TGCAGCGTGGGCCCCGGTGGGACCCAGTACTTC. Its protein is CSVGPGGTQYF.

This clone was observed a handful of times. CDR3: CASSLGAPGQGSYEQYF. The DNA of the CDR3 is TGTGCCAGCAGCTTAGGGGCACCGGGACAGGGTTCCTACGAGCAGTACTTC. This rearrangement joins TRBV7-3 to TRBJ2-7; 9 bases are shared with TRBD1. The CDR3 contains 17 residues. V dropped 2 bases and J dropped 1; count of bases not matched to a gene: 9. Germline V gives CDR1 SGHTA, CDR2 FQGTGA.

This chain's CDR3 is CASSPGRGDSIQYF. The DNA of the CDR3 is TGTGCCAGCAGCCCTGGGCGGGGGGACAGCATTCAGTACTTC. The chain uses TRBV7-9 and TRBJ2-4; D possibly corresponds to TRBD2 (8 bases). V dropped 5 bases and J dropped 9 bases, with 17 bases sitting between them. The CDR3 spans 14 residues. Germline-derived CDR1 and CDR2 are SEHNR and FQNEAQ (reference sequence).

The V gene is TRBV10-3, the J gene TRBJ2-7; a weak D match, TRBD1 (5 bases). This CDR3 region has 13 residues. V was clipped by 2 bases and J by 2 bases, with 7 bases between them. Germline V gene sequence: CDR1 ENHRY, CDR2 SYGVKD. The CDR3 sequence is CAISEDRAYEQYF. CDR3 DNA: TGTGCCATCAGTGAGGACAGAGCCTACGAGCAGTACTTC.

This clone was counted between two and nine times. This sequence joins TRBV15 and TRBJ2-1; TRBD2 is a possible D gene (7 bases). The CDR3 is 14 residues long. Germline CDR1 reads LNHNV; CDR2 reads YYDKDF (reference sequence). The V gene lost 8 bases and the J gene lost 7 bases, with 18 bases spanning the gap. CDR3 loop: CATLQGGWRNEQFF. Here the CDR3 DNA reads TGTGCCACCCTACAGGGAGGGTGGCGGAATGAGCAGTTCTTC.